One sample yielded the 2 T cell receptor beta chains listed below, sequenced in a study of blood T cells in healthy people across ages. Through a sample-barcoded 5' primer and a J-beta primer mix, a second PCR was run for about 7 to 12 cycles. A single record per CDR3 protein comes from TCRdb applying MiXCR to the 5' RACE reads. This table holds about 1.1 million distinct CDR3 sequences, about two fifths found once. Sequencing used blood. These receptors all stem from a man aged 18 to 29 in good health.

This clonotype was counted many times. This chain uses TRBV7-9 with TRBJ2-7, with 7 bases aligning to TRBD1. The CDR3 is made up of 15 amino acids. With 1 base clipped from V and 0 bases from J, the junction kept 3 bases outside the gene matches. Germline values: CDR1 SEHNR, CDR2 FQNEAQ (reference sequence). The CDR3 sequence is CASSLGTGNSYEQYF. In nucleotides, the CDR3 is TGTGCCAGCAGCTTAGGGACAGGAAACTCCTACGAGCAGTACTTC.

Points on this clonotype: One end of the junction varies from germline; a read error may be responsible. CDR3 sequence: CASSLRDNTDTRYF. The DNA for the CDR3 is TGTGCCAGCAGCTTAAGGGACAACACAGATACGCGGTATTTC. This chain uses TRBV7-2 with TRBJ2-3; D is perhaps TRBD1 (6 bases). This CDR3 has 14 amino acids. Germline assignment: CDR1 SGHTA and CDR2 FQGNSA. The full variable domain, its missing parts supplied by reference TRBV7-2 and TRBJ2-3, is GAGVSQSPSNKVTEKGKDVELRCDPISGHTALYWYRQSLGQGLEFLIYFQGNSAPDKSGLPSDRFSAERTGGSVSTLTIQRTQQEDSAVYLCASSLRDNTDTRYFGPGTRLTVL.